This T cell receptor (beta chain) appears in the sequencing data of a study of blood T cell repertoires in COVID-19. The overall study: Researchers got acute and convalescent COVID-19 samples from the United States, Italy and Spain.

J gave up 0 bases and V 7 bases, and 9 bases lay outside the gene matches. CDR1 is MNHEY and CDR2 is SMNVEV in the germline V gene (reference sequence). CDR3 size: 16 residues. Per the authors' pipeline: From reference gene primer amplification, estimates of nucleated cell counts were derived. Only in-frame clones appear in the TCRdb table, and some are missing; sequencing was by immunoSEQ multiplex PCR. V and J calls and clone size are as listed in that table; D and trimming were resolved from the DNA. Of roughly 42,000 clones listed, around nine tenths are singletons. Sequences were obtained from peripheral blood. The chain links TRBV27 to TRBJ1-3; 7 bases align to TRBD1. The receptor was derived from a man aged 50 to 60 with COVID-19, enrolled during active disease. The CDR3 loop reads CASTRGGPGSGNTIYF. The DNA for the CDR3 is TGTGCCAGCACTCGAGGGGGCCCCGGCTCTGGAAACACCATATATTTT.